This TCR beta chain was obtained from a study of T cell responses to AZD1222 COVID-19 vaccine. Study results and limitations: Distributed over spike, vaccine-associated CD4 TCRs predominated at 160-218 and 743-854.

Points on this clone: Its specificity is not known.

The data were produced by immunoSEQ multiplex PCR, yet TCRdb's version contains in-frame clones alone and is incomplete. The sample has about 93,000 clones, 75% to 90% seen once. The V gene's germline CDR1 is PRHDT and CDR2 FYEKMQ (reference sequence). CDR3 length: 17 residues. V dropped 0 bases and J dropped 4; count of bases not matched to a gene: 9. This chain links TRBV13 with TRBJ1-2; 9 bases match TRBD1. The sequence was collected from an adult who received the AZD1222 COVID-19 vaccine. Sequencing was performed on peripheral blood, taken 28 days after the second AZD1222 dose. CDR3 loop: CASSLGQGAYGAYGYTF. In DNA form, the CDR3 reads TGTGCCAGCAGCTTAGGACAGGGGGCTTACGGTGCCTATGGCTACACCTTC.